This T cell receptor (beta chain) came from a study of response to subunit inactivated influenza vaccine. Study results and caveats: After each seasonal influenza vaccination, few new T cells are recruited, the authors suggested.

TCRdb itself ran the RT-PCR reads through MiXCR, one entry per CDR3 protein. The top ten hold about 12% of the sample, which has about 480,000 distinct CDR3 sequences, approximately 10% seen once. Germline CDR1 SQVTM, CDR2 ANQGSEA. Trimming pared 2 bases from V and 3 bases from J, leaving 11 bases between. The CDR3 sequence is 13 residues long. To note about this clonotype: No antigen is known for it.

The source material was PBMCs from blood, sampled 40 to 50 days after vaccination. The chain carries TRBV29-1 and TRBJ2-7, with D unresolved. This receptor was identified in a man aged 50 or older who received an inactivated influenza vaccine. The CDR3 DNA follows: TGCAGCGTTGAAAACAAGGGCGGCTACGAGCAGTACTTC. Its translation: CSVENKGGYEQYF.